This TCR beta chain was sequenced during a study of cytomegalovirus exposure and HLA in healthy donors. Each donor was healthy, and each was a bone marrow donor. PCR was performed using 60 Vbeta and 13 Jbeta primers. Sequencing used immunoSEQ multiplex PCR; TCRdb keeps in-frame clones, though not all of them. The sample contains 180,000 or so clones, about four fifths of which appear only once. Study findings and constraints: What was likely a sequencing artifact was a cluster of highly shared sequence variants.

Note on this clone: Its antigen is not identified.

Germline V gene lookup returns CDR1 MNHEY and CDR2 SMNVEV (reference sequence). The V end lost 5 bases, the J end lost 5 bases, and 16 bases lay between the germline ends. This CDR3 spans 15 amino acids. This TCR derives from a woman between 25 and 40 years old in good health and CMV-seronegative. This chain uses TRBV27 with TRBJ1-5; the D is unclear. The sequenced material came from PBMCs. CDR3 loop: CASSPVTGSYQPQHF. For the CDR3, the DNA is TGTGCCAGCAGTCCGGTGACTGGGAGCTATCAGCCCCAGCATTTT.